This T cell receptor (beta chain) was documented in a study of blood T cell repertoires in COVID-19. Study as a whole: Whether acute or convalescent, the COVID-19 samples came from the United States, Italy and Spain. Nucleic acid was either cDNA or gDNA, and it came from T cells, B-cell-depleted T cells, or PBMCs.

Per the authors' pipeline: Estimation of nucleated cell counts was performed using reference gene primer amplification. Profiling relied on immunoSEQ multiplex PCR, and the TCRdb table lists in-frame clones only, not all of them. V and J calls and clone size are as listed in that table; D and trimming were resolved from the DNA. The sample yields a few hundred thousand clones, roughly 84% seen once. Trimming took 4 bases from V and 4 from J; bases not matched to a gene: 13. The CDR3 contains 19 residues. CDR1 is LGHNA and CDR2 is YNFKEQ in the germline V gene. The chain is built from TRBV4-2 and TRBJ1-4, with 12 bases aligning to TRBD1. The receptor was isolated from a man between 40 and 49 years old with acute or convalescent COVID-19. Sequenced input: peripheral blood. CDR3 nucleotides: TGTGCCAGCAGCCCAGAGGGGACAGGGGGCCGCGCCGGTAATGAAAAACTGTTTTTT. Its protein is CASSPEGTGGRAGNEKLFF.